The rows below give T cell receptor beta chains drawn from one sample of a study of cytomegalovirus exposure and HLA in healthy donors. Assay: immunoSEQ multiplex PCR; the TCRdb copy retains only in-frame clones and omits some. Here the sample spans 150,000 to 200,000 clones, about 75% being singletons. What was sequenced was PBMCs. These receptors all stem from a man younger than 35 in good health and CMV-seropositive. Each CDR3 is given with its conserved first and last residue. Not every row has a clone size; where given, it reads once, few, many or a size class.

CDR3 protein: CATSNGRSETQYF; V gene: TRBV15; clone size: -
CDR3 protein: CASSYRTGSTIYF; V gene: TRBV5-6; clone size: -
CDR3 protein: CASSGQGDEKLFF; V gene: TRBV6-1; clone size: -
CDR3 protein: CASSTVQTGYEQYF; V gene: TRBV7-9; clone size: -
CDR3 protein: CASSLAGGPYEQYF; V gene: TRBV28; clone size: -
CDR3 protein: CASYPGLAGSRADTQYF; V gene: TRBV4-1; clone size: -
CDR3 protein: CASSPSGRGSYEQYF; V gene: TRBV11-2; clone size: -
CDR3 protein: CASYPRAGQGAFATNEKLFF; V gene: TRBV7-8; clone size: -
CDR3 protein: CASSLGFDEQYF; V gene: TRBV28; clone size: few
CDR3 protein: CASSLSTGYTGELFF; V gene: TRBV27; clone size: -
CDR3 protein: CASREGGEIGTEAFF; V gene: TRBV5-4; clone size: -
CDR3 protein: CAAPGAETNEKLFF; V gene: TRBV5-8; clone size: few
CDR3 protein: CASSDILSNEQFF; V gene: TRBV6-1; clone size: -
CDR3 protein: CASTSRGDTQYF; V gene: TRBV25-1; clone size: -
CDR3 protein: CASSDSLADRGPEQPQHF; V gene: TRBV2; clone size: -
CDR3 protein: CASSSRQGENEKLFF; V gene: TRBV18; clone size: -
CDR3 protein: CASHRGGPNNEQFF; V gene: TRBV19; clone size: -
CDR3 protein: CASSQVQTGAGYEQYF; V gene: TRBV5-1; clone size: -
CDR3 protein: CASSTGQDYNGYTF; V gene: TRBV6-1; clone size: -
CDR3 protein: CASSNGAGAAEQYF; V gene: TRBV19; clone size: -
CDR3 protein: CSAQGDYEQYF; V gene: TRBV20-1; clone size: -
CDR3 protein: CSVGLGQGGTEAFF; V gene: TRBV29-1; clone size: -
CDR3 protein: CASSKKVYRVGELNYGYTF; V gene: TRBV21-1; clone size: -
CDR3 protein: CSVRRGSDTEAFF; V gene: TRBV29-1; clone size: -
CDR3 protein: CATSRGQGEQPQHF; V gene: TRBV15; clone size: -
CDR3 protein: CASSFGTEAFF; V gene: TRBV28; clone size: once
CDR3 protein: CATSRDEEDYGYTF; V gene: TRBV15; clone size: few
CDR3 protein: CATSMGSGAYEQYF; V gene: TRBV15; clone size: -
CDR3 protein: CASSLRTGNTEAFF; V gene: TRBV5-1; clone size: few
CDR3 protein: CASSPGSRGQYF; V gene: TRBV18; clone size: -
CDR3 protein: CSSSFGGPNTGELFF; V gene: TRBV7-9; clone size: -
CDR3 protein: CASSFHRQGARNTEAFF; V gene: TRBV5-1; clone size: -
CDR3 protein: CASSPLSGTDTQYF; V gene: TRBV28; clone size: -
CDR3 protein: CASSLSGGRASYEQYF; V gene: TRBV27; clone size: few
CDR3 protein: CATSRERQTPGELFF; V gene: TRBV15; clone size: -
CDR3 protein: CASSQQFTSNEQYF; V gene: TRBV18; clone size: -
CDR3 protein: CASSRLAGPTRESYEQYF; V gene: TRBV5-4; clone size: -
CDR3 protein: CASSARDRGPQPQHF; V gene: TRBV9; clone size: -
CDR3 protein: CASSWTSEETQYF; V gene: TRBV6-6; clone size: -
CDR3 protein: CSALPGGGYEQYF; V gene: TRBV29-1; clone size: -
CDR3 protein: CASSQPGLAGETQYF; V gene: TRBV5-4; clone size: -
CDR3 protein: CASSGRDSLNEKLFF; V gene: TRBV6-5; clone size: -
CDR3 protein: CASSQEGTSPDTQYF; V gene: TRBV4-2; clone size: once
CDR3 protein: CASSVRGTNTEAFF; V gene: TRBV9; clone size: -
CDR3 protein: CASSLVGGGEQYF; V gene: TRBV7-2; clone size: once
CDR3 protein: CASSSRQGAWTEAFF; V gene: TRBV19; clone size: -
CDR3 protein: CASSDYLGRSPLHF; V gene: TRBV6-6; clone size: -